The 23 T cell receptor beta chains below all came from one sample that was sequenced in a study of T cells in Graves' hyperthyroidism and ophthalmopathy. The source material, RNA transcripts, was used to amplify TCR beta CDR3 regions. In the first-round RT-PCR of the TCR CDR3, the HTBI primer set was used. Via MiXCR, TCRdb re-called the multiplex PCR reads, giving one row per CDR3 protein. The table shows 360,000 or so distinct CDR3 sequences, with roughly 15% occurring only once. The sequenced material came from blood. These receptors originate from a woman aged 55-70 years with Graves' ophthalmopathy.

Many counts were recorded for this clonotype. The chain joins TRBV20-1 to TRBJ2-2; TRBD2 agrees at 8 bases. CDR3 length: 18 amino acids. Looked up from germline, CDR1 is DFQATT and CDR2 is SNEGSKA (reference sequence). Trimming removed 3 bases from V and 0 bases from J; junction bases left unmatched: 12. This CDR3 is CSASSELAEGANTGELFF. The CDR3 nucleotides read TGCAGTGCTAGCTCTGAACTAGCGGAAGGGGCGAACACCGGGGAGCTGTTTTTT.

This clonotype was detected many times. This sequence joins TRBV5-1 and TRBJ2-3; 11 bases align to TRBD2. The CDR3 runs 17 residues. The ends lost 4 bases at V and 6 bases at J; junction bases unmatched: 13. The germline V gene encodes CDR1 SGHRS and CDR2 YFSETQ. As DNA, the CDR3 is TGCGCCAGCAGCCTCACTAGCGGGAGAGGCGGTTGGGATACGCAGTATTTT. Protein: CASSLTSGRGGWDTQYF.

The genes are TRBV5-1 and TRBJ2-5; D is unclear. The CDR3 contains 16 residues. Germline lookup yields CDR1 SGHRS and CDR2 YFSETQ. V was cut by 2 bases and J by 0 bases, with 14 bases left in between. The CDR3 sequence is CASSFSPSSNQETQYF. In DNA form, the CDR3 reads TGCGCCAGCAGCTTCTCCCCCTCCTCGAACCAAGAGACCCAGTACTTC. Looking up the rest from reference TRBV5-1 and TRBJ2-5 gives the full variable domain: KAGVTQTPRYLIKTRGQQVTLSCSPISGHRSVSWYQQTPGQGLQFLFEYFSETQRNKGNFPGRFSGRQFSNSRSEMNVSTLELGDSALYLCASSFSPSSNQETQYFGPGTRLLVL.

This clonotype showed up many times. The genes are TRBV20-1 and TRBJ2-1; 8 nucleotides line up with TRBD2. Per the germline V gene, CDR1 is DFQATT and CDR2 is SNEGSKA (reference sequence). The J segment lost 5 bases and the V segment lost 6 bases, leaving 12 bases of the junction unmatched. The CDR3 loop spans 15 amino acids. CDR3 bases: TGCAGTGCCCCCTTGGCGGGAGGTAGGAACAATGAGCAGTTCTTC. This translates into CSAPLAGGRNNEQFF.

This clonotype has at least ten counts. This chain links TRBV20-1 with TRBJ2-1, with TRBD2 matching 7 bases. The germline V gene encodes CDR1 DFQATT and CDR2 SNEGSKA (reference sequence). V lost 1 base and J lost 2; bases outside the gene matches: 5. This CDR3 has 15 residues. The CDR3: CSARVAGRAYNEQFF. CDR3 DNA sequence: TGCAGTGCTAGAGTAGCGGGCAGGGCCTACAATGAGCAGTTCTTC.

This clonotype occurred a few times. CDR3 amino acids: CSAREAAGNQPQHF. CDR3 DNA sequence: TGCAGTGCTAGAGAAGCGGCAGGGAATCAGCCCCAGCATTTT. The J gene is TRBJ1-5, the V gene TRBV20-1, with D possibly TRBD1 on 5 matching bases. Germline V gene sequence: CDR1 DFQATT, CDR2 SNEGSKA (reference sequence). The V end was cut by 0 bases, the J end by 4 bases, with 10 bases between. The CDR3 extends over 14 amino acids.

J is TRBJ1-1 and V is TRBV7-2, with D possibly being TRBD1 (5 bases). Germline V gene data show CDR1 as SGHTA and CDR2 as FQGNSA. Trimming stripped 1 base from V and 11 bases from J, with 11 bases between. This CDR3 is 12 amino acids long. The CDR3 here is CASSLDGRAAFF. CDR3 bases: TGTGCCAGCAGCTTAGACGGCAGGGCTGCTTTCTTT.

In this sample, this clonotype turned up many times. The CDR3 sequence: CASSYRTGGEQYF. CDR3 nucleotide sequence: TGTGCCAGCAGTTACCGGACAGGGGGCGAGCAGTACTTC. This sequence joins TRBV6-1 and TRBJ2-7, with 10 nucleotides matching TRBD1. The CDR3 extends over 13 amino acids. J gave up 6 bases and V 5 bases, and 4 bases lay outside the gene matches. Germline loops: CDR1 MNHNS, CDR2 SASEGT.

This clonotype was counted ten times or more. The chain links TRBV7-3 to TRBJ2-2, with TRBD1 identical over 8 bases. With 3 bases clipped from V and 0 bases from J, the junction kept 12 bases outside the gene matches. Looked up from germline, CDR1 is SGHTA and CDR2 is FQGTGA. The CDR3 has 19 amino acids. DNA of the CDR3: TGTGCCAGCAGCTTGCCCGCCGGGACAGGAGACGCGAACACCGGGGAGCTGTTTTTT. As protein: CASSLPAGTGDANTGELFF.

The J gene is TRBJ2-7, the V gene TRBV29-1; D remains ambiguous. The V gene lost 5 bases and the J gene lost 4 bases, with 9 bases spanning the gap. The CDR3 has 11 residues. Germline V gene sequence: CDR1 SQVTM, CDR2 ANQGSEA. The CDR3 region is CSVKMGYEQYF. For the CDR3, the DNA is TGCAGCGTTAAAATGGGATACGAGCAGTACTTC.

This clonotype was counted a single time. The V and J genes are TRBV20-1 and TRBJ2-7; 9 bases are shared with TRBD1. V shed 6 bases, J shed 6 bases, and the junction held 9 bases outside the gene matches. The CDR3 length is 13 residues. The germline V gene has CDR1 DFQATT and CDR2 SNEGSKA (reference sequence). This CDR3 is CSAPGTGIGEQYF. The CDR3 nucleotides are TGCAGTGCGCCCGGGACAGGGATCGGCGAGCAGTACTTC.

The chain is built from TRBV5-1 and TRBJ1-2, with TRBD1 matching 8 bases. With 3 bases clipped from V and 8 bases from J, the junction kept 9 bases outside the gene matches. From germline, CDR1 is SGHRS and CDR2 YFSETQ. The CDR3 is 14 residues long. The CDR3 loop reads CASSSGTGWGGYTF. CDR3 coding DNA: TGCGCCAGCAGCTCTGGGACAGGTTGGGGGGGCTACACCTTC.

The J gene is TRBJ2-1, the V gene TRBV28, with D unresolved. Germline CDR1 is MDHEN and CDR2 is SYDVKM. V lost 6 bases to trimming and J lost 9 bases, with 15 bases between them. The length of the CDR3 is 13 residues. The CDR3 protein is CASSAGPSGEQFF. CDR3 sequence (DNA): TGTGCCAGCAGCGCCGGGCCTTCAGGTGAGCAGTTCTTC.

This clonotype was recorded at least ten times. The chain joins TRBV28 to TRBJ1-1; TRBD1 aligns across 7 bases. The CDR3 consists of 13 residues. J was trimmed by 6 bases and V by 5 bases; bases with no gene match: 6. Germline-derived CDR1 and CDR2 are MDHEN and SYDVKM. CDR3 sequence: CASSTTGDAEAFF. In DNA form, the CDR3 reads TGTGCCAGCAGTACTACAGGGGACGCTGAAGCTTTCTTT.

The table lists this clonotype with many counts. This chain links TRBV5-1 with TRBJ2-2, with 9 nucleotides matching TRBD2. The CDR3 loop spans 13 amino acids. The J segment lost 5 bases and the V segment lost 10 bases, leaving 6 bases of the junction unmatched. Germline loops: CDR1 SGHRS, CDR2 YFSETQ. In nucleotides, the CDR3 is TGCGCCGACAGACTAGCGGAGACCGGGGAGCTGTTTTTT. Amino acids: CADRLAETGELFF.

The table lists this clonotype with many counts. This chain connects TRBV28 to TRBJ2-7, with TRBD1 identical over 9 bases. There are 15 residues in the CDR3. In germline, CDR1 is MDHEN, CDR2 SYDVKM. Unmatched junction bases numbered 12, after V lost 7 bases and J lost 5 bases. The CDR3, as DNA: TGTGCCAGCACGTCCGGCGGACAGGGGTCCCACGAGCAGTACTTC. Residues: CASTSGGQGSHEQYF.

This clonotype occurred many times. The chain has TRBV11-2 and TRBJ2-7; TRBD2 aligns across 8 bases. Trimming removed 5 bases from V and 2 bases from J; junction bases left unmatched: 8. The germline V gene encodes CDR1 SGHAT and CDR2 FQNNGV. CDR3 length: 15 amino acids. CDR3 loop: CASSISGSPTYEQYF. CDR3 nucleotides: TGTGCCAGCAGCATCAGCGGGAGCCCAACCTACGAGCAGTACTTC.

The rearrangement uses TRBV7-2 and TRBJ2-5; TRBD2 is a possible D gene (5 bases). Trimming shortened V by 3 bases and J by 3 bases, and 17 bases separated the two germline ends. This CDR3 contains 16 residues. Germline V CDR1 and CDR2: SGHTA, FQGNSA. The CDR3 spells CASSLLPGSSKETQYF. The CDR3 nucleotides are TGTGCCAGCAGCTTGCTACCGGGAAGTTCGAAAGAGACCCAGTACTTC.

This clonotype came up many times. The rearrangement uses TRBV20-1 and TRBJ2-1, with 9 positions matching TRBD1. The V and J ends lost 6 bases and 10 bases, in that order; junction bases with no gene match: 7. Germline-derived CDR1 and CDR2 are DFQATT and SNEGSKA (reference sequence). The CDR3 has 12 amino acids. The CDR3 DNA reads TGCAGTGCGAACCGGGACAGGGACGAGCAGTTCTTC. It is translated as CSANRDRDEQFF.

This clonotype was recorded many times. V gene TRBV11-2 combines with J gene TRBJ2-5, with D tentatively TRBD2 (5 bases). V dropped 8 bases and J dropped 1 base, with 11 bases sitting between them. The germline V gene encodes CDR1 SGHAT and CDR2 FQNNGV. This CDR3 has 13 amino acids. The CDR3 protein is CASSWAGQETQYF. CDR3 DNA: TGTGCCAGCTCCTGGGCGGGCCAAGAGACCCAGTACTTC.

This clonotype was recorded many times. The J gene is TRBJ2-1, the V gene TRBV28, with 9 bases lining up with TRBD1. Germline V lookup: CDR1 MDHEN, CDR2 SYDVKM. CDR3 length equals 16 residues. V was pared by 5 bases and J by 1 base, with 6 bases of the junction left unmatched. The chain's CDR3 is CASSNQQGASYNEQFF. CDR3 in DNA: TGTGCCAGCAGTAATCAACAGGGGGCTTCCTACAATGAGCAGTTCTTC.

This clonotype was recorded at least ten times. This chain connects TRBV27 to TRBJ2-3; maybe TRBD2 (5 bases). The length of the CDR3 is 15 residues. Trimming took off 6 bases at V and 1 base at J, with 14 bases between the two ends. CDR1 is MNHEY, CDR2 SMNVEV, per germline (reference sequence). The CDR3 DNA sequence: TGTGCCAGCAGCCTTCTAGCATCCGGCACAGATACGCAGTATTTT. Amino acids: CASSLLASGTDTQYF.

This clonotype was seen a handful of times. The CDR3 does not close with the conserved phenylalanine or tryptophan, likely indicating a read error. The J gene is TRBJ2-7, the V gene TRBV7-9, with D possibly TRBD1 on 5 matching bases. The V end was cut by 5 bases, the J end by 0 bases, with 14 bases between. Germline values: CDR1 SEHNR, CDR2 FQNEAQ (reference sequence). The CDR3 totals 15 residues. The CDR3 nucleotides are TGTGCCAGCAGCCCCAGGGCGCAGAGCTCCTACGAGCAGTACTCC. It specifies CASSPRAQSSYEQYS.